This T cell receptor beta chain comes out of a study of T-cell reconstitution after alpha-beta-depleted transplantation in children. The CDR3 is made up of 12 amino acids. The germline V gene encodes CDR1 LGHDT and CDR2 YNNKEL (reference sequence). Unique molecular identifiers tagged the TCRbeta library. TCRdb reanalysed the PCR reads using MiXCR and keeps one entry per CDR3 protein. The data hold about 440,000 distinct CDR3 sequences, with roughly 43% observed a single time. Study-wide findings and caveats: Surviving recipient cells, namely T cells and thymic progenitors, were the source of high day-60 TCRbeta diversity in some patients. Several hundred expanded graft clones reportedly gave rise to the alpha-beta T cells present about two months after transplant. T-cell numbers and diversity one year post-transplant derived largely from freshly generated T cells.

This clonotype has at least ten counts. Antigen specificity is unknown. Germline and junction disagree at one end, which may indicate a read error. The sequence derives from a girl aged 2 to 10 with aplastic anemia, due to receive a stem cell transplant. The sample consisted of PBMCs, taken before TCRalphabeta/CD19-depleted stem cell transplant. The rearrangement links TRBV3-1 to TRBJ2-7; no reliable D call. CDR3 sequence: CASSQVSYEQYF. CDR3 nucleotides: TGCGCCAGCAGCCAGGTTTCTTACGAGCAGTACTTC.